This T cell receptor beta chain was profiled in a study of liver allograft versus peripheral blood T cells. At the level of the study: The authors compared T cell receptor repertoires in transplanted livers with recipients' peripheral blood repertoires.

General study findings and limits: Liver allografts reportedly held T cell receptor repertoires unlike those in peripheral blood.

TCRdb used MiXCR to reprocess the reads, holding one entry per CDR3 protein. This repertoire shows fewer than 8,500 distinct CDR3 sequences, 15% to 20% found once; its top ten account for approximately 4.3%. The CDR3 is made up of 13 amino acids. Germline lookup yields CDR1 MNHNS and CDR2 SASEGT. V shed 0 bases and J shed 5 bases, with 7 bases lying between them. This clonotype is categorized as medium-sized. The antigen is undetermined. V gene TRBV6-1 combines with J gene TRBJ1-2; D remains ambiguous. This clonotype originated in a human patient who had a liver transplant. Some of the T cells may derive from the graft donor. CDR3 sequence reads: CASSEALVYGYTF. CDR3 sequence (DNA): TGTGCCAGCAGTGAAGCGCTAGTTTATGGCTACACCTTC.